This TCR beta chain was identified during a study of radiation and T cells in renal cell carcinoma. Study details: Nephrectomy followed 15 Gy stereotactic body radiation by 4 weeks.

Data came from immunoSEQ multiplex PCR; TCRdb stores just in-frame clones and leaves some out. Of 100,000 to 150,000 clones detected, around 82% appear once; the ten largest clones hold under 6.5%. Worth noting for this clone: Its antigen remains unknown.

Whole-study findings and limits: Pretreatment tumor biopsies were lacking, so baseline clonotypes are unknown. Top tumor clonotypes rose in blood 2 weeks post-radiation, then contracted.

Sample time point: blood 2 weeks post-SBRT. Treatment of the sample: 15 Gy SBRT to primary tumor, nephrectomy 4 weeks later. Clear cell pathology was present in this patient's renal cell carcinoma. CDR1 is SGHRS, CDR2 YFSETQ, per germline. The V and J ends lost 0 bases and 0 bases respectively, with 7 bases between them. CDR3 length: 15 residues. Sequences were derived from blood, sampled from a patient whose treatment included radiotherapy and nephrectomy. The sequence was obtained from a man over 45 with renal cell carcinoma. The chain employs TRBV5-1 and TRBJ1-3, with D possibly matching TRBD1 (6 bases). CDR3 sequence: CASSLGDISGNTIYF. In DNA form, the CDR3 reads TGCGCCAGCAGCTTGGGGGACATCTCTGGAAACACCATATATTTT.